This paragraph covers one T cell receptor beta chain sequence. Those enrolled in Seattle joined during active infection and were followed longitudinally afterward. The sample comes from a study of blood T cell repertoires in COVID-19. Looking at the study overall: Samples taken during acute and convalescent COVID-19 were collected in the United States, Italy and Spain. The cDNA or gDNA used as material had been derived from T cells, B-cell-depleted T cells, or PBMCs.

V shed 4 bases and J 2 bases; nucleotides not matched to a gene: 9. The CDR3 runs 16 residues. Germline CDR1 is LGHNA and CDR2 is YNFKEQ. Original processing methods: Amplification with reference gene primers provided the estimates of nucleated cell counts. Sequencing used immunoSEQ multiplex PCR; TCRdb keeps in-frame clones, though not all of them. V, J and clone size are those of that table, while D and trimming were read from the DNA. The sample shows 350,000 or so clones, 70% to 90% of them seen only once. The TCR was taken from a woman in her twenties or thirties with COVID-19, enrolled during active disease. The J gene is TRBJ2-3, the V gene TRBV4-2, with TRBD1 matching over 7 bases. Sample: peripheral blood. CDR3 amino acids: CASSPSTGSNTDTQYF. In nucleotides, the CDR3 is TGTGCCAGCAGCCCGTCGACAGGGTCCAACACAGATACGCAGTATTTT.